These T cell receptor beta chains were read from a single sample in a study of somatic mutations in cytotoxic T cells in rheumatoid arthritis. TCRdb keeps only in-frame clones here, not all; method: immunoSEQ multiplex PCR. The table has about 19,000 clones, roughly 85% seen once. The sample consisted of CD8+ T cells sorted from blood. These TCRs come from a woman aged 40 to 50 with rheumatoid arthritis. Each CDR3 is given with its conserved first and last residue. Each record gives: J gene, V gene, clone size, D gene, CDR3 protein, CDR3 DNA. The D gene is left open where the match is weak. Size tells how often a clone was seen (once, few, many) or the class of an expanded clone, and some rows leave it out.

>TRBJ2-7|TRBV30|-|-
CAWSVGGEHYF
TGTGCCTGGAGTGTAGGGGGGGAACACTACTTC
>TRBJ2-7|TRBV15|-|TRBD1
CATSREQGHSYEQYF
TGTGCCACCAGCCGTGAACAGGGGCACTCCTACGAGCAGTACTTC
>TRBJ1-2|TRBV10-3|few|TRBD1
CAIIPEGGGGYTF
TGTGCCATCATCCCCGAAGGGGGCGGAGGCTACACCTTC
>TRBJ1-1|TRBV19|-|TRBD1
CASSIPGQGIEAFF
TGTGCCAGTAGTATACCGGGACAGGGGATTGAAGCTTTCTTT
>TRBJ2-1|TRBV6-5|-|-
CASSYGRAGEQFF
TGTGCCAGCAGTTACGGCAGAGCCGGGGAGCAGTTCTTC
>TRBJ1-3|TRBV6-1|-|-
CASSKGTSSGNTIYF
TGTGCCAGCAGTAAAGGGACATCATCTGGAAACACCATATATTTT
>TRBJ1-1|TRBV6-1|-|-
CASVWSTEAFF
TGTGCCAGCGTCTGGAGCACTGAAGCTTTCTTT
>TRBJ2-2|TRBV5-1|few|-
CASSLPITGPYTNTGELFF
TGCGCCAGCAGCTTGCCCATAACAGGGCCCTATACGAACACCGGGGAGCTGTTTTTT
>TRBJ2-1|TRBV4-1|-|-
CASSHPQEGADEQFF
TGCGCCAGCAGCCATCCCCAGGAGGGGGCGGATGAGCAGTTCTTC
>TRBJ2-2|TRBV12-5|-|TRBD2
CASGLPPGLAGAPINTGELFF
TGTGCTAGTGGTCTTCCCCCAGGACTAGCGGGAGCCCCAATTAACACCGGGGAGCTGTTTTTT
>TRBJ2-7|TRBV7-2|-|TRBD2
CASSPGGNVEQYF
TGTGCCAGCAGCCCGGGAGGGAATGTAGAGCAGTACTTC
>TRBJ2-2|TRBV4-1|-|-
CASSQRQSAGELFF
TGCGCCAGCAGCCAGAGACAGTCGGCCGGGGAGCTGTTTTTT
>TRBJ2-2|TRBV4-1|once|-
CASSPLSANTGELFF
TGCGCCAGCAGCCCCCTCTCCGCGAACACCGGGGAGCTGTTTTTT
>TRBJ2-3|TRBV7-6|-|-
CASSSAAGPTDTQYF
TGTGCCAGCAGCTCCGCTGCCGGTCCCACAGATACGCAGTATTTT